This TCR beta chain emerged from a study of multiple sclerosis patients with progressive multifocal leukoencephalopathy. Time point noted: approximately 11 months of natalizumab therapy. Controls were natalizumab-treated multiple sclerosis patients who did not develop PML, sampled longitudinally. The ends lost 7 bases at V and 5 bases at J; junction bases unmatched: 7. This CDR3 has 13 residues. The germline CDR1 and CDR2 sequences are SGHVS and FQNEAQ. Clones were sequenced by immunoSEQ multiplex PCR, and TCRdb holds only the in-frame ones, with some missing. The repertoire has under 30,000 clones, 75% to 95% of them found once; the top ten carry around 2.5%.

Sequenced here: PBMCs, sampled from a patient treated with natalizumab. The genes are TRBV7-8 and TRBJ2-5, with 7 bases fitting TRBD2. The sequence derives from a man aged 25-45 years with multiple sclerosis. The CDR3 DNA is TGTGCCAGCATGCGGGCGGGGGTCGAGACCCAGTACTTC. This sequence encodes CASMRAGVETQYF.